A single sample gave rise to the 27 T cell receptor beta chains below, sequenced in a study of blood T cells in healthy people across ages. For the second PCR, which ran for about 6 to 12 cycles, a sample-barcoded 5' primer and a J-beta primer mix were used. Each CDR3 protein gets one entry after TCRdb re-called the 5' RACE reads with MiXCR. The table includes about 1.1 million distinct CDR3 sequences, around two fifths detected once. The sequencing input was blood. The source is a man aged 18-30 years in good health.

This rearrangement joins TRBV7-9 to TRBJ2-1; no clear D gene. Trimming stripped 2 bases from V and 13 bases from J, with 15 bases between. The CDR3 length is 13 residues. The V gene's germline CDR1 is SEHNR and CDR2 FQNEAQ (reference sequence). The CDR3 is CASSLWQKETQFF. The CDR3 nucleotides are TGTGCCAGCAGCTTATGGCAGAAAGAGACCCAGTTCTTC.

The gene calls are TRBV5-5 and TRBJ2-1; D ambiguous. The CDR3 runs to 15 residues. V lost 4 bases and J lost 1, with 12 bases in between. Germline-derived CDR1 and CDR2 are SGHKS and YYEKEE (reference sequence). The CDR3 loop reads CASSLETPSYNEQFF. Here the CDR3 DNA reads TGTGCCAGCAGCCTGGAGACACCTTCCTACAATGAGCAGTTCTTC.

This clonotype appeared a few times. Written as DNA, the CDR3 is TGTGCCAGCAGTTTAGATGGAAACTCCTACAATGAGCAGTTCTTC. This encodes CASSLDGNSYNEQFF. This sequence joins TRBV2 and TRBJ2-1, with D unresolved. Per germline, CDR1 SNHLY and CDR2 FYNNEI. CDR3 length equals 15 residues. Deletions cut 5 bases from V and 0 bases from J, with 11 bases between.

This clonotype was counted only a few times. The chain has TRBV6-2 or TRBV6-3 and TRBJ2-1, with D possibly matching TRBD1 (6 bases). The CDR3 is 18 amino acids. With 2 bases removed from V and 6 bases from J, the gap between germline ends came to 23 bases. The V gene's germline CDR1 is MNHEY and CDR2 SVGEGT. This CDR3 is CASSYLYTRGHQLNEQFF. Written as DNA, the CDR3 is TGTGCCAGCAGTTACCTCTACACCAGGGGCCATCAGCTCAATGAGCAGTTCTTC.

This clonotype has a handful of counts. The V gene is TRBV5-1, the J gene TRBJ1-1; D unclear. Germline V CDR1 and CDR2: SGHRS, YFSETQ. The CDR3 is made up of 12 amino acids. V was trimmed by 3 bases and J by 5 bases, leaving 8 bases between them. This CDR3 is CASSSQSTEAFF. CDR3 nucleotides: TGCGCCAGCAGCTCGCAGAGTACTGAAGCTTTCTTT.

The chain employs TRBV21-1 and TRBJ1-1; the D segment call TRBD1 is taken from the table without a DNA check. TRBV21-1 has pseudogene status. This CDR3 is 19 amino acids long. The CDR3 DNA reads as TGTGCCAGCAGCAAGGGGATGGACAGGGGGCTGTTTGGAGGCACTGAAGCTTTCTTT. It specifies CASSKGMDRGLFGGTEAFF.

The chain employs TRBV6-2 or TRBV6-3 and TRBJ2-5; perhaps TRBD2 as D (5 bases). The ends were cut back, 4 bases at V and 7 bases at J, with 10 bases in the middle. Germline V lookup: CDR1 MNHEY, CDR2 SVGEGT. The CDR3 extends over 12 amino acids. The CDR3 protein is CASSSGGVTQYF. CDR3 nucleotide sequence: TGTGCCAGCAGTTCCGGAGGAGTGACCCAGTACTTC.

This clonotype was picked up a small number of times. The rearrangement uses TRBV12-3 or TRBV12-4 and TRBJ1-2, with 7 positions matching TRBD1. This CDR3 contains 20 residues. The trim removed 5 bases at V and 2 bases at J, leaving 23 bases unmatched. CDR3 in amino acids: CASSPNLEGTVALMNYGYTF. In DNA, the CDR3 is TGTGCCAGCAGTCCCAATCTTGAGGGGACAGTCGCCTTAATGAACTATGGCTACACCTTC.

Concerning this clonotype itself: Being one base from a much bigger clone, this may be a read error. CDR3 sequence (DNA): TGCAGTGCTAGACTCTCCCAACGGGGCAAAGAGACCCAGTACTTC. It codes for CSARLSQRGKETQYF. The J gene is TRBJ2-4, the V gene TRBV20-1, with D possibly called TRBD1 or TRBD2 (5 bases each). The assigned J gene may be wrong: the sequence end matches TRBJ2-5 better. The germline V gene has CDR1 DFQATT and CDR2 SNEGSKA (reference sequence). The CDR3 loop spans 15 amino acids.

The genes are TRBV6-5 and TRBJ1-4, with D possibly TRBD1 on 6 matching bases. The length of the CDR3 is 16 residues. Trimming cost V 6 bases and J 5 bases, with 19 bases left between them. Germline V gene sequence: CDR1 MNHEY, CDR2 SVGAGI. The CDR3 DNA is TGTGCCAGCAGCTCCAGTAGAGGGGGATTGAATGAAAAACTGTTTTTT. Residues: CASSSSRGGLNEKLFF.

This clonotype was seen at least ten times. V is TRBV6-6 and J is TRBJ2-1; a weak D match, TRBD1 (6 bases). Germline V gene lookup returns CDR1 MNHNY and CDR2 SVGAGI (reference sequence). Trimming stripped 7 bases from V and 8 bases from J, with 18 bases between. The CDR3 spans 14 residues. The CDR3 region has the DNA TGTGCCAGCAACCACGGGACAAGTCTGGATGAGCAGTTCTTC. Translated, it gives CASNHGTSLDEQFF.

This clonotype occurred a few times. The J gene is TRBJ2-1, the V gene TRBV20-1; 10 bases are a match to TRBD2. Germline V gene lookup returns CDR1 DFQATT and CDR2 SNEGSKA (reference sequence). V trimming: 6 bases; J trimming: 6 bases; junction bases outside the gene matches: 8. The CDR3 covers 14 residues. This chain's CDR3 is CSASLAGATNEQFF. In nucleotides, the CDR3 is TGCAGTGCATCGCTAGCGGGGGCGACCAATGAGCAGTTCTTC.

This clonotype was detected a few times. V and J are TRBV10-3 and TRBJ1-1; TRBD1 aligns across 9 bases. V lost 8 bases and J lost 1; bases outside the gene matches: 8. The CDR3 has 15 amino acids. Looked up from germline, CDR1 is ENHRY and CDR2 is SYGVKD. The CDR3 here is CAIRLDRGGNTEAFF. DNA for the CDR3: TGTGCCATCCGACTCGACAGGGGGGGGAACACTGAAGCTTTCTTT.

This rearrangement joins TRBV5-6 to TRBJ2-2, with D unclear. The CDR3 totals 14 residues. Trimming removed 4 bases at V and 4 bases at J, with 11 bases between. The V gene's germline CDR1 is SGHDT and CDR2 YYEEEE. The CDR3 nucleotides are TGTGCCAGCAGCCCGTTCCTATCCACCGGGGAGCTGTTTTTT. Residues: CASSPFLSTGELFF.

This clonotype was observed a handful of times. The chain's CDR3 is CAWSLVSGGQFF. CDR3 bases: TGTGCCTGGAGTCTCGTGTCGGGGGGGCAGTTCTTC. This rearrangement joins TRBV30 to TRBJ2-1; 7 bases agree with TRBD2. The CDR3 totals 12 residues. Germline CDR1 is GTSNPN and CDR2 is SVGIG (reference sequence). After removal of 2 bases from V and 12 bases from J, the junction contained 7 bases not matched to a gene.

This clonotype occurred many times. The gene calls are TRBV6-6 and TRBJ1-2, with 9 bases matching TRBD1. The CDR3 has 15 residues. Germline values: CDR1 MNHNY, CDR2 SVGAGI (reference sequence). Trimming removed 3 bases from V and 2 bases from J; junction bases left unmatched: 4. The CDR3 nucleotides are TGTGCCAGCAGTTATACCGGGACAGGGAACTATGGCTACACCTTC. Its protein product is CASSYTGTGNYGYTF.

The chain combines TRBV10-3 with TRBJ2-7; D may correspond to TRBD1 or TRBD2 (6 bases each). Germline assignment: CDR1 ENHRY and CDR2 SYGVKD. The CDR3 consists of 13 residues. V was shortened by 3 bases and J by 4 bases, with 10 bases between the two germline ends. The CDR3 region has the DNA TGTGCCATCAGTGATGAGGGGGGTTACGAGCAGTACTTC. Translated, it gives CAISDEGGYEQYF.

The chain recombines TRBV10-3 with TRBJ2-7; D gene uncertain. Germline V CDR1 and CDR2: ENHRY, SYGVKD. Trimming removed 10 bases from V and 3 bases from J, with 22 bases in between. The CDR3 sequence is 15 residues long. CDR3 in amino acids: CASKQWSDKRYEQYF. The CDR3 coding sequence is TGTGCCAGTAAACAATGGAGTGACAAACGCTACGAGCAGTACTTC.

A word on this clonotype: A clone one base away is much larger, so this may be a read error. The V call is TRBV20-1, the J call TRBJ2-1; the D gene is possibly TRBD2 (6 bases). Germline V gene sequence: CDR1 DFQATT, CDR2 SNEGSKA (reference sequence). This CDR3 spans 14 amino acids. With 2 bases removed from V and 9 bases from J, the gap between germline ends came to 17 bases. The CDR3 bases are TGCAGTGCTAGACGCGGGATCGGTCGTAGTGAGCAGTTCTTC. Translation gives CSARRGIGRSEQFF.

CDR3 sequence (DNA): TGTGCCAGACGCCTCAACGACCGCACAGATACGCAGTATTTT. It translates to CARRLNDRTDTQYF. The V call is TRBV6-2 or TRBV6-3, the J call TRBJ2-3; D call uncertain. CDR1 and CDR2 (germline): MNHEY, SVGEGT. V lost 9 bases to trimming and J lost 1 base, with 14 bases between them. The CDR3 covers 14 residues.

The rearrangement uses TRBV9 and TRBJ2-2; D possibly corresponds to TRBD2 (6 bases). V lost 0 bases and J lost 7, with 13 bases in between. The V gene's germline CDR1 is SGDLS and CDR2 YYNGEE. The CDR3 is 15 residues long. CDR3 residues: CASSVVAGRGGELFF. The CDR3 DNA reads as TGTGCCAGCAGCGTAGTCGCAGGGCGGGGCGGGGAGCTGTTTTTT.

This clonotype was observed a handful of times. Written as DNA, the CDR3 is TGTGCCAGCAGCACGGGCCGACGGGATACGCAGTATTTT. Translated, it gives CASSTGRRDTQYF. The chain has TRBV7-3 and TRBJ2-3; D not certain. The CDR3 has 13 residues. Trimming left V 5 bases short and J 6 bases short, with 12 bases between. The germline V gene has CDR1 SGHTA and CDR2 FQGTGA.

V gene TRBV27 combines with J gene TRBJ2-3, with a possible D match to TRBD1 (5 bases). The CDR3 extends over 13 amino acids. CDR1 MNHEY and CDR2 SMNVEV come from the germline V gene (reference sequence). V shed 7 bases and J shed 7 bases, with 15 bases lying between them. CDR3 nucleotide sequence: TGTGCCAGCACCCCTTCCTCAGGGAATACGCAGTATTTT. The encoded protein is CASTPSSGNTQYF.

The genes are TRBV27 and TRBJ1-2; the D is unclear. The CDR3 length is 15 residues. V was shortened by 0 bases and J by 7 bases, with 15 bases between the two germline ends. Germline V lookup: CDR1 MNHEY, CDR2 SMNVEV (reference sequence). The CDR3 DNA follows: TGTGCCAGCAGTTTATCAGGAGGGCCCCGTAGTGGCTACACCTTC. Translation: CASSLSGGPRSGYTF.

The J gene is TRBJ1-5, the V gene TRBV5-1; the match to TRBD1 covers 7 bases. Germline trimming cut 4 bases from V and 3 bases from J; bases unmatched to any gene: 28. Germline V lookup: CDR1 SGHRS, CDR2 YFSETQ. The CDR3 length is 22 residues. The chain's CDR3 is CASSGTWGSGQQLPLSNQPQHF. CDR3 DNA: TGCGCCAGCAGCGGAACATGGGGGTCGGGACAGCAACTTCCCTTGTCCAATCAGCCCCAGCATTTT.

The V gene is TRBV5-5, the J gene TRBJ1-5, with D hard to call. V was cut by 6 bases and J by 1 base, with 11 bases left in between. The length of the CDR3 is 14 residues. Germline CDR1 is SGHKS and CDR2 is YYEKEE (reference sequence). The CDR3 sequence: CASTVTGSNQPQHF. The CDR3 DNA follows: TGTGCCAGCACGGTTACGGGAAGCAATCAGCCCCAGCATTTT.

The sample holds one count of this clonotype. The chain has TRBV12-3 or TRBV12-4 and TRBJ2-3, with TRBD2 matching 8 bases. The CDR3 is 17 amino acids. With 5 bases clipped from V and 1 base from J, the junction kept 11 bases outside the gene matches. The DNA for the CDR3 is TGTGCCAGCAGTCCCGCGCCGGGGGGGAGTGGCACAGATACGCAGTATTTT. Amino acid sequence: CASSPAPGGSGTDTQYF.